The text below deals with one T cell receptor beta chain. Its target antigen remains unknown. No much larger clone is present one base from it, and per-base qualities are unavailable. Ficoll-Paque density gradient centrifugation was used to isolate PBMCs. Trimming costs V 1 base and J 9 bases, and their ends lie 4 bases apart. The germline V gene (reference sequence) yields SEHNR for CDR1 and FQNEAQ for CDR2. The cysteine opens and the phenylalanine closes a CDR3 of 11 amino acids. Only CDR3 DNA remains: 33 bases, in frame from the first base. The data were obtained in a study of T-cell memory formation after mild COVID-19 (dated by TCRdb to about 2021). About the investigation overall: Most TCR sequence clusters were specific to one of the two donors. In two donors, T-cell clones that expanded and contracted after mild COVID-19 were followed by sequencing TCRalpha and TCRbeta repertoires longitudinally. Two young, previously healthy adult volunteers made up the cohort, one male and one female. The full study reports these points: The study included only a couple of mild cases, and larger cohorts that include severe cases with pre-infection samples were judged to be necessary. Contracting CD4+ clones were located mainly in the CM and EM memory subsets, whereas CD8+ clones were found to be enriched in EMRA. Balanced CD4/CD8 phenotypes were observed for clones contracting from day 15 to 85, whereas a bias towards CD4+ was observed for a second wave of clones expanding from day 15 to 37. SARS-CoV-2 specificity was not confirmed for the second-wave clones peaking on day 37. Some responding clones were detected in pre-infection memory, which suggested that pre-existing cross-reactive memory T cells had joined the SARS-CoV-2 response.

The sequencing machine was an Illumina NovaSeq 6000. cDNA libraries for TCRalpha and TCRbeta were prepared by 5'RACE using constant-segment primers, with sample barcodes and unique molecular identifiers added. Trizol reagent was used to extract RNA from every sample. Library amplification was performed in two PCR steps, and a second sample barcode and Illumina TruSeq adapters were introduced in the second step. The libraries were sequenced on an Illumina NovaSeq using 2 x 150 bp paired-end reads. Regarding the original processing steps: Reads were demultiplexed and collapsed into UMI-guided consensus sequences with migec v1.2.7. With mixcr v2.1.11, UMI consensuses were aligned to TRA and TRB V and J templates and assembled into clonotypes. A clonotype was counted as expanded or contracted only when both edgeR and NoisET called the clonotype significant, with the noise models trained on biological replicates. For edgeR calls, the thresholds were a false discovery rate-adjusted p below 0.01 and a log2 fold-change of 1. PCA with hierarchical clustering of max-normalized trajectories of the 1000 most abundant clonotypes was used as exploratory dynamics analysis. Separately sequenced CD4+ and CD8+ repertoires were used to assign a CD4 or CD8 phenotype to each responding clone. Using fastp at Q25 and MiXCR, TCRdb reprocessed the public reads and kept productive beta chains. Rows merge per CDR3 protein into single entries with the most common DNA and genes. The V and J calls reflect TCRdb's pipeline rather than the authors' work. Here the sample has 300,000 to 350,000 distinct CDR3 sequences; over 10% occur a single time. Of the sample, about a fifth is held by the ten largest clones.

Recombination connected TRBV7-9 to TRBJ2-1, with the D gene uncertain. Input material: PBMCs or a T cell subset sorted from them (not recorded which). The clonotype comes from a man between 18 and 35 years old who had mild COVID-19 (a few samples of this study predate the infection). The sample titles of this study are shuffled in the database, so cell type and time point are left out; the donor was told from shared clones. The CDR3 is CASSLDSEQFF. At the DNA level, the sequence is TGTGCCAGCAGCTTAGATTCTGAGCAGTTCTTC.